These T cell receptor beta chains were read from a single sample in a study of post-analysis software for immune sequencing data. TCRdb independently ran MiXCR on the PCR reads; one entry per CDR3 protein. The data hold roughly 430,000 distinct CDR3 sequences, with approximately 42% observed a single time. Sequenced: blood. The receptor source for this set is a girl aged 2-10 years with multiple sclerosis. Both conserved end residues are part of each CDR3. The order of the fields is D gene, V gene, clone size, J gene, CDR3 DNA, CDR3 protein. The D gene is left open where the match is weak. Clone size is not always given. Where it is, it says once, few, many or a class for expanded clones.

.	TRBV7-6	.	TRBJ2-7	TGTGCCAGCAGCTTAGAGGCGGGCTCCTACAATGAGCAGTACTTC	CASSLEAGSYNEQYF
.	TRBV29-1	.	TRBJ2-1	TGCAGCGTTGTGATGGCGGGGTGGGACAATGAGCAGTTCTTC	CSVVMAGWDNEQFF
.	TRBV7-2	.	TRBJ2-3	TGTGCCAGCTCTCGCGGAAGGGGGGGCCGATATACGCAGTATTTT	CASSRGRGGRYTQYF
.	TRBV2	.	TRBJ2-3	TGTGCCAGCATCAATGGGGCAGACAGCACAGATACGCAGTATTTT	CASINGADSTDTQYF
TRBD1	TRBV28	few	TRBJ1-1	TGTGCCAGCACCCAACAGGGGACTGAAGCTTTCTTT	CASTQQGTEAFF
.	TRBV5-1	once	TRBJ2-3	TGCGCCAGCAGCTTGGGCCCGTGGCTTCCCGACGGGGCGCAGTATTTT	CASSLGPWLPDGAQYF
.	TRBV29-1	few	TRBJ1-1	TGCAGCGTTGGAGTTGGGATTATGGGGTGGTCCACTGAAGCTTTCTTT	CSVGVGIMGWSTEAFF
.	TRBV11-2	.	TRBJ2-1	TGTGCCAGCAGCCCTGGGTTGGTCAGGCGTGGTGAGCAGTTCTTC	CASSPGLVRRGEQFF
TRBD1	TRBV5-1	.	TRBJ2-7	TGCGCCAGCAGCCCTGGCCAAGGGCAGGGGGCTAACGAGCAGTACTTC	CASSPGQGQGANEQYF
.	TRBV27	.	TRBJ2-7	TGTGCCAGCGTCGGGAGACAGAACGAGCAGTACTTC	CASVGRQNEQYF
.	TRBV2	.	TRBJ2-7	TGTGCCAGCAGGTCGGGGGGCCTCTCCTACGAGCAGTACTTC	CASRSGGLSYEQYF
TRBD2	TRBV15	few	TRBJ2-4	TGTGCCACCAGCAGAGAGATAGGGACTAGCGGTCTAGCCAAAAACATTCAGTACTTC	CATSREIGTSGLAKNIQYF
.	TRBV4-3	.	TRBJ1-1	TGCGCCAGCAGCCAAGACCAGGACACTGAAGCTTTCTTT	CASSQDQDTEAFF
TRBD1	TRBV5-8	.	TRBJ2-7	TGTGCCAGCAGCGAGGACACAGGGGGGATTTCCTACGAGCAGTACTTC	CASSEDTGGISYEQYF
.	TRBV24-1	.	TRBJ2-1	TGTGCCACCAGTGATTCCGGGCCTACGTACAATGAGCAGTTCTTC	CATSDSGPTYNEQFF
.	TRBV2	many	TRBJ2-5	TGTGCCAGCAGTGAAGCGTCGGGGTTGGAGACCCAGTACTTC	CASSEASGLETQYF
.	TRBV7-9	.	TRBJ2-3	TGTGCCAGCAGCTTAGACCTCCCTTTCGGAGGGATCGGCACAGATACGCAGTATTTT	CASSLDLPFGGIGTDTQYF
TRBD1	TRBV5-1	few	TRBJ2-1	TGCGCCAGCAGTCGGGACAGGGTTGATGAGCAGTTCTTC	CASSRDRVDEQFF
.	TRBV20-1	once	TRBJ2-1	TGCAGTGCTAGAGATCATCGACTCTCCTACAATGAGCAGTTCTTC	CSARDHRLSYNEQFF
TRBD2	TRBV18	.	TRBJ2-1	TGTGCCAGCTCACCAGGGACTAGCGGGACGGGAAAAGAGCAGTTCTTC	CASSPGTSGTGKEQFF
.	TRBV7-3	few	TRBJ2-2	TGTGCCAGCAGCATCACTAGCCTGGGCACCGGGGAGCTGTTTTTT	CASSITSLGTGELFF
.	TRBV6-2/TRBV6-3	.	TRBJ1-3	TGTGCCAGCAGATCGGGCCAAGGGTCTGGAAACACCATATATTTT	CASRSGQGSGNTIYF
.	TRBV20-1	.	TRBJ1-2	TGCAGTGCTATTAGGGTTTATAGCTACACCTTC	CSAIRVYSYTF
.	TRBV5-1	.	TRBJ1-4	TGCGCCAGCAGCTTGGTACAGGGCCCGAAGTCTAATGAAAAACTGTTTTTT	CASSLVQGPKSNEKLFF
.	TRBV7-9	.	TRBJ2-7	TGTGCCGGCAGCCACGGGACGTTGAGCTCCTACGAGCAGTACTTC	CAGSHGTLSSYEQYF
.	TRBV29-1	few	TRBJ2-1	TGCAGCGTTGAAGTTCAAGAGGGCAATGAGCAGTTCTTC	CSVEVQEGNEQFF
.	TRBV6-2/TRBV6-3	.	TRBJ2-1	TGTGCCAGCAGTTACTTATACAGGTCCAGAGGGGAGGACTACTCCTACTCCTACAATGAGCAGTTCTTC	CASSYLYRSRGEDYSYSYNEQFF
.	TRBV15	.	TRBJ1-5	TGTGCCACCAGCCAGGGCCCTGGACGGCAACCCCAGCATTTT	CATSQGPGRQPQHF
.	TRBV6-6	.	TRBJ2-5	TGTGCCAGCAGTTACTCCGGGACACTAACCCTGCAAGAGACCCAGTACTTC	CASSYSGTLTLQETQYF
TRBD1	TRBV6-5	many	TRBJ2-1	TGTGCCAGCAGTATCGACAGGGGGCTAAGCAATGAGCAGTTCTTC	CASSIDRGLSNEQFF
.	TRBV3-1	few	TRBJ2-3	TGTGCTAGCAGCCAGTCGACGGGGGCCCCACTCACAGATACGCAGTATTTT	CASSQSTGAPLTDTQYF
TRBD1	TRBV6-6	.	TRBJ1-6	TGTGCCAGCAGTTACTGGGACAGCGGATCACCCCTCCACTTT	CASSYWDSGSPLHF
TRBD1	TRBV27	.	TRBJ2-7	TGTGCCAGCAGGATGGGACAGGCCTTTATTAGGGAGCAGTACTTC	CASRMGQAFIREQYF
.	TRBV18	few	TRBJ1-1	TGTGCCAGCTCTCGCGGAACAGGGACCAATGAAGCTTTCTTT	CASSRGTGTNEAFF
.	TRBV6-5	few	TRBJ2-5	TGTGCCATGTCTAGCGGAGAGGGGGAAGAGACCCAGTACTTC	CAMSSGEGEETQYF
TRBD1	TRBV5-4	.	TRBJ1-2	TGTGCCAGCAGCCTACCGACAGGGTTAAACTATGGCTACACCTTC	CASSLPTGLNYGYTF
TRBD1	TRBV5-1	few	TRBJ1-5	TGCGCCAGCAGCTTGTGGACAGGGACAAATTCGCCCCAGCATTTT	CASSLWTGTNSPQHF
.	TRBV21-1	.	TRBJ2-5	TGTGCCAGCAGCAACTGTCGAGGGAATTTGATAAGGAACCAAGAGACCCAGTACTTC	CASSNCRGNLIRNQETQYF
.	TRBV11-3	.	TRBJ2-3	TGTGCCAGCAGCTTAGATCCCTACACAGATACGCAGTATTTT	CASSLDPYTDTQYF
TRBD1	TRBV20-1	.	TRBJ1-2	TGCAGTGCTAGCGGCTCCGGGACAGGAGGGATTGGCTACACCTTC	CSASGSGTGGIGYTF
TRBD2	TRBV4-3	few	TRBJ2-4	TGCGCCAGCAGCCTCATAGCGGGAGCCAAAAACATTCAGTACTTC	CASSLIAGAKNIQYF
.	TRBV5-1	.	TRBJ1-6	TGCGCCAGCAGCGGGGAGAGTTCACCCCTCCACTTT	CASSGESSPLHF
.	TRBV28	few	TRBJ2-7	TGTGCCAGTTGTACCGGGACCCAAGAAGAGCAGTACTTC	CASCTGTQEEQYF
.	TRBV7-2	many	TRBJ2-1	TGTGCCAGCAGCTTAGCGGGGGGGCCGTACAATGAGCAGTTCTTC	CASSLAGGPYNEQFF
TRBD2	TRBV3-1	few	TRBJ2-7	TGTGCCAGCAGCCAGGATTCTAGCGGGGCATACGAGCAGTACTTC	CASSQDSSGAYEQYF
TRBD2	TRBV4-2	.	TRBJ2-7	TGTGCCAGCAGCCTCGATCGGACTAGCGGGAGAGGTGACGAGCAGTACTTC	CASSLDRTSGRGDEQYF
.	TRBV7-3	.	TRBJ1-2	TGTGCCAGCAGCTCCGGAGACGGGCCCCTGAGGGATGGCTACACCTTC	CASSSGDGPLRDGYTF
TRBD2	TRBV7-3	few	TRBJ2-3	TGTGCCAGCAGCTCGGGACTAGCGGGGGATTCAGATACGCAGTATTTT	CASSSGLAGDSDTQYF
TRBD1	TRBV12-3/TRBV12-4	.	TRBJ2-5	TGTGCCAGCACCGAGGCCGGGACAGCGCAAGAGACCCAGTACTTC	CASTEAGTAQETQYF
.	TRBV20-1	.	TRBJ2-7	TGCAGTGCTAGAGGTTCCTTCTCGGGTTCGACCTACGAGCAGTACTTC	CSARGSFSGSTYEQYF
.	TRBV20-1	few	TRBJ2-7	TGCAGTGCTAGGGACAGCACCTACGAGCAGTACTTC	CSARDSTYEQYF
.	TRBV7-3	.	TRBJ2-5	TGTGCCAGCAGCTTACCGACAGAAGGGGAGACCCAGTACTTC	CASSLPTEGETQYF
.	TRBV7-6	.	TRBJ2-1	TGTGCCAGCAGCTTAGCGGTCGGTGGGGTCGGAACCTACAATGAGCAGTTCTTC	CASSLAVGGVGTYNEQFF
.	TRBV6-2/TRBV6-3	.	TRBJ2-5	TGTGCCAGCAGTTACCAGGCCAAAGATCAAGAGACCCAGTACTTC	CASSYQAKDQETQYF
TRBD1	TRBV28	.	TRBJ2-7	TGTGCCAGCAGTTTAATAGAGACAGGGTCGGCCGAGCAGTACTTC	CASSLIETGSAEQYF